The rows below give T cell receptor beta chains drawn from one sample of a study of cytomegalovirus exposure and HLA in healthy donors. Generated by immunoSEQ multiplex PCR, the TCRdb table keeps only in-frame clones and is missing some. Among roughly 220,000 clones, about 74% were seen once, and the ten largest hold 1.5% to 2%. What was sequenced was PBMCs. All receptors come from a woman aged 25 to 39 in good health and CMV-seronegative. The CDR3 runs from the conserved cysteine through the conserved F or W. The D gene is left open where the match is weak. A row's size may be missing; if present it is once, few, many or a size class.

TRBV9	few	TRBJ2-3	TRBD2	TGTGCCAGCAGCGGGACTAGCTTCACAGATACGCAGTATTTT	CASSGTSFTDTQYF
TRBV7-3	few	TRBJ2-1	NA	TGTGCCAGCAGCTTAACCCTGAGCTCCTACAATGAGCAGTTCTTC	CASSLTLSSYNEQFF
TRBV13	once	TRBJ1-1	TRBD1	TGTGCCAGCAGCGAAAACAGGGGTAAGAACACTGAAGCTTTCTTT	CASSENRGKNTEAFF
TRBV7-3	NA	TRBJ2-1	TRBD2	TGTGCCAGCAGCCCCGGGACTAGCTACAATGAGCAGTTCTTC	CASSPGTSYNEQFF
TRBV2	NA	TRBJ2-5	NA	TGTGCCAGCAGTGAATTGGGCAGACGAACTCAAGAGACCCAGTACTTC	CASSELGRRTQETQYF
TRBV14	NA	TRBJ2-1	TRBD1	TGTGCCAGCAGCCAAATCCAGTTCGACAGGGGGCTTGGATACAATGAGCAGTTCTTC	CASSQIQFDRGLGYNEQFF
TRBV5-1	NA	TRBJ1-6	NA	TGCGCCAGCAGCTTATGGGGGACAAAAAGTAATTCCCCCCTCCACTTT	CASSLWGTKSNSPLHF
TRBV27	NA	TRBJ2-7	TRBD2	TGTGCCAGCAGTCAGACTAGCGCCTTCACCTACGAGCAGTACTTC	CASSQTSAFTYEQYF
TRBV27	NA	TRBJ2-7	NA	TGTGCCAGCGGTCAGTTAGCCCGCTCCTACGAGCAGTACTTC	CASGQLARSYEQYF
TRBV11-3	NA	TRBJ2-3	TRBD1	TGTGCCACAGGGGACAGGCTCCTTGCCGATACGCAGTATTTT	CATGDRLLADTQYF
TRBV10-3	NA	TRBJ2-1	NA	TGTGCCATCAGTGAGGCGGGGAGCTCCTACAATGAGCAGTTCTTC	CAISEAGSSYNEQFF
TRBV5-4	NA	TRBJ1-4	NA	TGTGCCAGCAACATCGGCAGTTTTTGGGGGGGGAGCGAAAAACTGTTTTTT	CASNIGSFWGGSEKLFF
TRBV27	NA	TRBJ1-2	TRBD1	TGTGCCAGCCCAATTCGCGGACAGGGCCACTATGGCTACACCTTC	CASPIRGQGHYGYTF
TRBV7-6	once	TRBJ2-1	TRBD1	TGTGCCAGCAGCCCAACCGGGACAGGGGGTGGTAGGAATGAGCAGTTCTTC	CASSPTGTGGGRNEQFF
TRBV30	few	TRBJ2-2	TRBD1	TGTGCCTTCGACAGGGGCGCGAACACCGGGGAGCTGTTTTTT	CAFDRGANTGELFF
TRBV4-1	NA	TRBJ2-7	NA	TGCGCCAGCAGCCAAAGCGGTGGTAGCGGCTACGAGCAGTACTTC	CASSQSGGSGYEQYF
TRBV10-3	NA	TRBJ1-4	NA	TGTGCCATCAGTGAGTCCGGAGGGAATGAAAAACTGTTTTTT	CAISESGGNEKLFF
TRBV6-6	NA	TRBJ2-5	NA	TGTGCCAGCAGGGCTGTGGAGACCCAGTACTTC	CASRAVETQYF
TRBV7-6	NA	TRBJ2-1	NA	TGTGCCAGCAGCCCACAAACCACGGGGGAGCCCCGGATCTACAATGAGCAGTTCTTC	CASSPQTTGEPRIYNEQFF
TRBV30	NA	TRBJ2-1	NA	TGTGCCTGGAACGCGGGAAAGGGGTACAATGAGCAGTTCTTC	CAWNAGKGYNEQFF
TRBV2	NA	TRBJ2-2	TRBD1	TGTGCCAGCAGTGACGGACAGGGGGCGGACACCGGGGAGCTGTTTTTT	CASSDGQGADTGELFF
TRBV7-2	once	TRBJ2-7	TRBD2	TGTGCCGGATCTAGTAGCGGGGGGGGGCAGTACTTC	CAGSSSGGGQYF
TRBV6-6	NA	TRBJ1-6	NA	TGTGCCAGCAGGAGATTTATTGCGGATTCACCCCTCCACTTT	CASRRFIADSPLHF
TRBV27	once	TRBJ1-2	TRBD1	TGTGCCAGCAGTTTAAGGATGTTGATACCGGGGACAGGGGGCGAGGCTCGTGGCTACACCTTC	CASSLRMLIPGTGGEARGYTF
TRBV7-3	NA	TRBJ2-3	NA	TGTGCCAGCAGACGCGGCGGGACGGGAGATACGCAGTATTTT	CASRRGGTGDTQYF
TRBV30	once	TRBJ1-1	TRBD1	TGTGCCTGGAGTGTAGGGACAGGGACTGAAGCTTTCTTT	CAWSVGTGTEAFF
TRBV30	NA	TRBJ1-1	TRBD1	TGTGCCTGGAGTGCCGACAGGGCTGAAGCTTTCTTT	CAWSADRAEAFF
TRBV5-5	NA	TRBJ1-4	TRBD1	TGTGCCAGCAGCGTCCAGGGGGTGCGGGGAGAAAAACTGTTTTTT	CASSVQGVRGEKLFF
TRBV6-6	NA	TRBJ2-7	NA	TGTGCCAGCAGCCATCAGGGCGAGCAGTACTTC	CASSHQGEQYF
TRBV2	few	TRBJ1-2	NA	TGTGCCAGCAGGGAGTGGTCGAACTATGGCTACACCTTC	CASREWSNYGYTF
TRBV29-1	once	TRBJ2-5	NA	TGCAGCCTCCCGGGGTTCCAAGAGACCCAGTACTTC	CSLPGFQETQYF
TRBV11-3	few	TRBJ2-2	NA	TGTGCCAGCAATCAGGGCGGCACCGGGGAGCTGTTTTTT	CASNQGGTGELFF
TRBV2	few	TRBJ1-3	TRBD1	TGTGCCAGCAGGGACAGGGGACGAAACACCATATATTTT	CASRDRGRNTIYF
TRBV6-6	NA	TRBJ1-2	TRBD1	TGTGCCAGCAGTGAGGGACAGTACTATGGCTACACCTTC	CASSEGQYYGYTF
TRBV5-1	NA	TRBJ1-1	NA	TGCGCCAGCAGCCCCCTAGAGGGAACGCCGAAAGCTTTCTTT	CASSPLEGTPKAFF
TRBV7-9	once	TRBJ2-3	TRBD2	TGTGCCAGCAGCTTAGGGACTAGCGGGGGGCACACAGATACGCAGTATTTT	CASSLGTSGGHTDTQYF
TRBV28	NA	TRBJ2-1	TRBD2	TGTGCCAGCAGAAGAGCCGGACTAGCGGGAGGGTATAATGAGCAGTTCTTC	CASRRAGLAGGYNEQFF
TRBV11-2	NA	TRBJ1-1	NA	TGTGCCAGCAGCTTACAGGAGCGGGGCGAGGCTTTCTTT	CASSLQERGEAFF
TRBV7-9	NA	TRBJ2-1	NA	TGTGCCAGCAGCTTAACGCAGGGTCCGTACAATGAGCAGTTCTTC	CASSLTQGPYNEQFF
TRBV7-9	once	TRBJ2-1	NA	TGTGCCAGCAGCTTAGTGGCGGGAAGCTCCTACAATGAGCAGTTCTTC	CASSLVAGSSYNEQFF
TRBV15	once	TRBJ1-2	TRBD1	TGTGCCACCAGCGGAAAAACCCTAGACAGGGTGTATGGCTACACCTTC	CATSGKTLDRVYGYTF
TRBV7-9	NA	TRBJ2-1	TRBD2	TGTGCCAGCAGAAGAAACCGGGACTACACCTACAATGAGCAGTTCTTC	CASRRNRDYTYNEQFF
TRBV4-1	NA	TRBJ1-1	NA	TGCGCCAGCAGCCACGGACAGCTGAACACTGAAGCTTTCTTT	CASSHGQLNTEAFF
TRBV19	once	TRBJ2-7	TRBD2	TGTGCCAGTAGTATCGGGACTAGCGGGGGTCCTAGCTCCTACGAGCAGTACTTC	CASSIGTSGGPSSYEQYF
TRBV5-1	NA	TRBJ1-2	TRBD1	TGCGCCAGCTCCACGGGACAGGATGGCGGCTACACCTTC	CASSTGQDGGYTF
TRBV9	NA	TRBJ2-5	TRBD2	TGTGCCAGCAGCCTGCGGACTAGCGGGAACCAAGAGACCCAGTACTTC	CASSLRTSGNQETQYF
TRBV19	NA	TRBJ2-7	NA	TGTGCCAGTAGTACTAGGGAGTTCTCCTACGAGCAGTACTTC	CASSTREFSYEQYF
TRBV30	few	TRBJ2-7	NA	TGTGCCTGGAAAACCGGGACGGGAGCCTACGAGCAGTACTTC	CAWKTGTGAYEQYF
TRBV10-2	NA	TRBJ1-3	NA	TGCGCCAGCAGTGGGCAGGACACCATATATTTT	CASSGQDTIYF
TRBV30	NA	TRBJ2-7	TRBD1	TGTGCCTGGACGCGGCGGACAGGGGGCTACGAGCAGTACTTC	CAWTRRTGGYEQYF
TRBV27	NA	TRBJ2-2	TRBD1	TGTGCCAGCAGTTTAGACACAGGGGGCACCGGGGAGCTGTTTTTT	CASSLDTGGTGELFF